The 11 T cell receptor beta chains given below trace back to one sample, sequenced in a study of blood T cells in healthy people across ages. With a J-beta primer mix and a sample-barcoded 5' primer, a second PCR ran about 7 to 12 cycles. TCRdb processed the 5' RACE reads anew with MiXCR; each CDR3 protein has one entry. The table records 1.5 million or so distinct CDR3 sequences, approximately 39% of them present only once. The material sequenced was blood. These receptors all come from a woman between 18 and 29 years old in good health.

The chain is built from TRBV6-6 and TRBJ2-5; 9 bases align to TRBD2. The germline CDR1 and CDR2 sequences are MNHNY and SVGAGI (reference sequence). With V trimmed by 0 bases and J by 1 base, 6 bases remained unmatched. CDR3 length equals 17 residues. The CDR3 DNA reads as TGTGCCAGCAGTTACTCGAGGGCTAGCGGGACCCAAGAGACCCAGTACTTC. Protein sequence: CASSYSRASGTQETQYF.

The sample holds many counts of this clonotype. The CDR3 nucleotides are TGTGCCAGCAGTCCCGGACAGGGGGCGTACAATGAGCAGTTCTTC. Translating gives CASSPGQGAYNEQFF. The V call is TRBV9, the J call TRBJ2-1; 11 positions match TRBD1. Per the germline V gene, CDR1 is SGDLS and CDR2 is YYNGEE. After removal of 5 bases from V and 4 bases from J, the junction contained 5 bases not matched to a gene. The CDR3 length is 15 residues.

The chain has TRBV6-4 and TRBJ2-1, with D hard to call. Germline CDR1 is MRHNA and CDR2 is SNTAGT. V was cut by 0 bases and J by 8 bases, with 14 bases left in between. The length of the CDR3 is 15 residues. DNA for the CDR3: TGTGCCAGCAGTGACTCTATATCGGAAGCCGATGAGCAGTTCTTC. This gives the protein CASSDSISEADEQFF.

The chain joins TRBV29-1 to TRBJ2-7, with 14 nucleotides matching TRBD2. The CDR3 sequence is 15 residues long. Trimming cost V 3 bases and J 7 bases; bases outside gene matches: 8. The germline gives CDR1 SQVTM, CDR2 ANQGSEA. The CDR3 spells CSVEGTSGSLDEQYF. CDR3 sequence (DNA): TGCAGCGTTGAGGGGACTAGCGGGAGTTTAGATGAGCAGTACTTC.

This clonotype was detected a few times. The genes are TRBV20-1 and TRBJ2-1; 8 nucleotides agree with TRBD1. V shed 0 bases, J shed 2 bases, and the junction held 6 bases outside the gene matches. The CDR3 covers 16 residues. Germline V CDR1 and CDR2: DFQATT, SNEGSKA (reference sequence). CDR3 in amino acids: CSARDQTGAAYNEQFF. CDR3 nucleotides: TGCAGTGCTAGAGACCAGACAGGGGCCGCCTACAATGAGCAGTTCTTC.

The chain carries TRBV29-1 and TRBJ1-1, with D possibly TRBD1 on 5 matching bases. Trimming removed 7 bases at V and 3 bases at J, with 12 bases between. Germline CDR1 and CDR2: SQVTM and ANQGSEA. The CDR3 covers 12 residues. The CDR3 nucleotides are TGCAGCGGGGGCCGTCGGGACACTGAAGCTTTCTTT. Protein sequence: CSGGRRDTEAFF.

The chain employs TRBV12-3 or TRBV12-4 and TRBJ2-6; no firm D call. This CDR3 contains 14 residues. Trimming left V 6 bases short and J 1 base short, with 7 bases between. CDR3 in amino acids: CASSIHSGANVLTF. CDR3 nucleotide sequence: TGTGCCAGCAGCATTCATTCTGGGGCCAACGTCCTGACTTTC.

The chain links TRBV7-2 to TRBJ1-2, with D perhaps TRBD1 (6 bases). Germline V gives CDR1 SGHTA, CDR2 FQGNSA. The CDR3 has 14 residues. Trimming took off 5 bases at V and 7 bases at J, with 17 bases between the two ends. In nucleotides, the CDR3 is TGTGCCAGCAGCGAACAGGGAATTCTCGGTGGCTACACCTTC. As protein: CASSEQGILGGYTF.

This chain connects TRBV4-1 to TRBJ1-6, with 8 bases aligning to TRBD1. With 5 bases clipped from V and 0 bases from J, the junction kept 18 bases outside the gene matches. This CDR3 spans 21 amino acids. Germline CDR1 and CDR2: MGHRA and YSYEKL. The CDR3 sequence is CASSSGQGKDTNYSYNSPLHF. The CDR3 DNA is TGCGCCAGCAGCTCTGGACAGGGTAAGGACACCAACTACTCCTATAATTCACCCCTCCACTTT.

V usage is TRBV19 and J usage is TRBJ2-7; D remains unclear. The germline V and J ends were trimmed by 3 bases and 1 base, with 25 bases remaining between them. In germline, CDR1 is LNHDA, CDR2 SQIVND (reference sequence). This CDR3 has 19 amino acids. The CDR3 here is CASSIRQAADGSESYEQYF. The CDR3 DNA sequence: TGTGCCAGTAGTATCCGCCAAGCAGCTGATGGGTCTGAGTCCTACGAGCAGTACTTC. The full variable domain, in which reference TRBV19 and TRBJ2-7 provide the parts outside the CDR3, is DGGITQSPKYLFRKEGQNVTLSCEQNLNHDAMYWYRQDPGQGLRLIYYSQIVNDFQKGDIAEGYSVSREKKESFPLTVTSAQKNPTAFYLCASSIRQAADGSESYEQYFGPGTRLTVT.

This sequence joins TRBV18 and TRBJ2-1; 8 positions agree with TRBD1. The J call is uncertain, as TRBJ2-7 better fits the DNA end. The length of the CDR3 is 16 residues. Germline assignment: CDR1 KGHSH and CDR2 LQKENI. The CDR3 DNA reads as TGTGCCAGCTCACCGATCGGGACAGGCGCATACAATGAGCAGTACTTC. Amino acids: CASSPIGTGAYNEQYF.